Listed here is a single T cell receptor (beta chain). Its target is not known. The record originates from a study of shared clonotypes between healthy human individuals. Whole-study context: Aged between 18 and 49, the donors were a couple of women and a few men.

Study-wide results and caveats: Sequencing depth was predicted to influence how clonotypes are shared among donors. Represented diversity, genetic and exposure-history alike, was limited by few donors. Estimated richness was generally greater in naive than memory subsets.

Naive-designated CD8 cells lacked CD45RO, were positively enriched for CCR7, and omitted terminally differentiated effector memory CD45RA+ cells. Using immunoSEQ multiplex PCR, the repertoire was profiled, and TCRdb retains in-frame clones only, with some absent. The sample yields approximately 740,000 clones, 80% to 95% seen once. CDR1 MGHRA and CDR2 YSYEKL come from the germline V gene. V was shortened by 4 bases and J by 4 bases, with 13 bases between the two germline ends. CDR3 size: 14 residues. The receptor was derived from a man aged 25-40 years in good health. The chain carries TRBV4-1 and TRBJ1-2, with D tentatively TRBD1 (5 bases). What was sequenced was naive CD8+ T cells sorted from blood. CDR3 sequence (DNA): TGCGCCAGCAGCCCGCTTGGGGGAGTCTATGGCTACACCTTC. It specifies CASSPLGGVYGYTF.